This T cell receptor (beta chain) was retrieved from a study of CD8+ T cells in alopecia areata. Study summary: Those treated were given oral tofacitinib at 5 to 10 mg twice daily. Severity was scored as percentage of affected scalp area in treated patients.

Findings and limits, study-wide: Clarity of TCR sharing across patients fell short of that in mice, possibly HLA-related.

The sequencing template was cDNA reverse transcribed from extracted RNA. The table came from immunoSEQ multiplex PCR; TCRdb's copy has only in-frame clones and leaves some out. The sample lists a few hundred thousand clones, around 64% occurring once. Treatment meaning: oral pan-JAK inhibitor, 5-10 mg twice daily. As regards this clone: As yet, its antigen is unknown.

Per germline, CDR1 GTSNPN and CDR2 SVGIG (reference sequence). CDR3 length: 13 residues. V lost 6 bases and J 4 bases, leaving 12 bases between the germline ends. This clonotype was sampled from a human donor with alopecia areata. The sequencing used CD4+ T cells sorted from blood, collected around week 54, from a patient treated with tofacitinib. The gene calls are TRBV30 and TRBJ1-4; D is uncertain. CDR3 bases: TGTGCCTGTCCCGGCCACTTTAATGAAAAACTGTTTTTT. This gives the protein CACPGHFNEKLFF. Together with reference TRBV30 and TRBJ1-4, the CDR3 gives the full variable domain: SQTIHQWPATLVQPVGSPLSLECTVEGTSNPNLYWYRQAAGRGLQLLFYSVGIGQISSEVPQNLSASRPQDRQFILSSKKLLLSDSGFYLCACPGHFNEKLFFGSGTQLSVL.